This T cell receptor (beta chain) was retrieved from a study of radiotherapy plus CTLA-4 blockade in lung cancer. This CDR3 comprises 15 residues. CDR1 MNHNY and CDR2 SVGAGI come from the germline V gene (reference sequence). V lost 4 bases and J lost 4; bases outside the gene matches: 4. Profiled with immunoSEQ multiplex PCR; TCRdb holds only in-frame clones, not every one. The sample consists of approximately 50,000 clones, around 88% of them appearing once. The sequencing here drew on peripheral blood, taken from a patient treated with radiotherapy plus ipilimumab. The chain carries TRBV6-6 and TRBJ1-2, with 12 bases aligning to TRBD1. The TCR originated in a human donor with non-small cell lung cancer that progressed on radiotherapy plus ipilimumab. Some clones in this sample may be carry-over from other donors' samples. Here the CDR3 reads CASSWGQGAGYGYTF. Written as DNA, the CDR3 is TGTGCCAGCAGTTGGGGACAGGGGGCGGGCTATGGCTACACCTTC.